The present TCR beta chain was sequenced within a study of blood T cell repertoires in COVID-19 (dated by TCRdb to the early 2020s). At the level of the whole study: Collaborator samples came from the United States, Italy and Spain and covered acute and convalescent phases of COVID-19. The material from the prospective study consisted of cDNA or gDNA derived from T cells, B-cell-depleted T cells, or PBMCs. Deeply sampled blood TCRbeta repertoires from subjects exposed to, actively infected with, or recovered from COVID-19 were included in the dataset. A freely available public database, intended as a resource for researchers studying the immune response to SARS-CoV-2, is where the repertoires were released. The samples were drawn from the first 160 participants of the ongoing ImmuneRACE study and from 1,200 or so subjects provided by 6 global collaborators. Nearly every sample came with metadata listing a de-identified subject ID, COVID-19 status, age in years and sex. Where available, HLA class I and class II types were taken from metadata supplied by the sample provider and were not determined by assay-based typing. Findings and caveats that apply to the study as a whole: How much clinical and demographic metadata was included differed by source and by participant, and the metadata was provided uncurated.

Turning to this clone: What this receptor recognizes is not known. Base-call qualities are not available, and no considerably larger clone is one nucleotide away.

V trim: 0 bases; J trim: 3 bases; unmatched bases: 5. CDR1 and CDR2 are read off the germline V gene as SGHRS and YFSETQ. From the cysteine through the phenylalanine, the CDR3 covers 16 amino acids. CDR3 DNA is the only sequence kept; it has 48 bases, read in frame from the first base. TCRbeta CDR3 regions were amplified from genomic DNA using the immunoSEQ Assay, a bias-controlled multiplex PCR. The authors processed their data as follows. Nucleated cell counts per sample were estimated from amplification of reference gene primers within the assay. Sequence reads were collapsed and filtered to measure the absolute abundance of every unique TCRbeta CDR3 rearrangement. For each sample, productive Simpson clonality was calculated as the square root of Simpson's diversity index over productive rearrangements. The clones in this table, taken by TCRdb from immuneACCESS, are in-frame only. Not every clone is retained; where verified, under half of the shortfall comes from an unresolved V gene, and the cause of the rest is unknown. V, J and clone size were drawn from that table, and D and trimming were deduced from the DNA. In all, the sample holds around 100,000 clones, and about 86% of those were seen once. Clones ranked in the top ten supply roughly 2.6% of the sample.

Participants in the prospective study were enrolled through a virtual design, were aged about 18 to 90 years, and lived in roughly 26 United States geographic areas. Cohort assignment in the prospective study relied on participant-reported clinical history from a screening survey and a study questionnaire. For ImmuneRACE Cohort 3, a participant was defined as recovered based on two consecutive negative NP/OP PCR tests, clearance by a healthcare professional, or resolution of symptoms. In the prospective study, mobile phlebotomists collected whole blood, serum and a nasopharyngeal or oropharyngeal swab from each participant. Additional blood draws and questionnaires over an approximately two-month period could optionally be provided by prospective study participants. Prospective study blood samples were shipped either frozen or at room temperature before DNA extraction.

The sequencing input was PBMCs or T cells enriched from blood (not recorded which). The sequence is built from TRBV5-1 and TRBJ2-2; 7 bases in the junction line up with TRBD2. The TCR originated in a woman aged 45-60 years who had recovered from COVID-19. The CDR3 loop reads CASSLGLAMDTGELFF. The sequenced DNA: TGCGCCAGCAGCTTGGGACTAGCCATGGACACCGGGGAGCTGTTTTTT.